Sequencing of this TCR beta chain was carried out in a study of blood T cell repertoires in COVID-19. The data were produced by immunoSEQ multiplex PCR, yet TCRdb's version contains in-frame clones alone and is incomplete. This table has around 200,000 clones, roughly nine tenths appearing once. This clonotype was obtained from a woman in her fifties or sixties in a cohort exposed to, infected with or recovered from COVID-19 (not recorded which). Sequencing input: PBMCs or T cells enriched from blood (not recorded which).

The CDR3 loop is CASRGEGSGNTIYF. The CDR3 nucleotides are TGTGCCAGCAGAGGTGAGGGCTCTGGAAACACCATATATTTT. The rearrangement uses TRBV5-4 and TRBJ1-3; D unresolved. V was trimmed by 5 bases and J by 0 bases, leaving 9 bases between them. This CDR3 comprises 14 residues. Germline CDR1 reads SGHNT; CDR2 reads YYREEE (reference sequence).